This entry features one T cell receptor (beta chain) sequence. Its specificity is not known. The germline gene is not matched at one end of the junction; a read error may be the cause. CDR1 is SGHTA, CDR2 FQGNSA, per germline. This CDR3 region has 13 residues. Those donating, healthy Caucasian individuals from Russia, were aged roughly 6 to 100. Isolation of PBMCs gave at least 7 million cells per sample. Using a J-beta primer mix together with a sample-barcoded 5' primer, a second PCR was run for roughly 7 to 11 cycles. MiXCR, run by TCRdb on the 5' RACE reads, gives a single entry per CDR3 protein. The sample lists 700,000 or so distinct CDR3 sequences, approximately 21% seen once, with roughly a fifth in the top ten. The data were obtained in a study of blood T cells in healthy people across ages. General observations from the study: Long-lived donors carried more naive CD4+ cells and greater diversity than aged donors. Older age went with lower TCR beta diversity per million T cells, in a roughly linear way.

The receptor was isolated from a man between 65 and 79 years old in good health. The rearrangement joins TRBV7-2 to TRBJ1-1; no reliable D call. Source material: blood. The CDR3 protein is CASSLQANTEVFF. CDR3 DNA: TGTGCCAGCAGCTTACAGGCGAACACTGAAGTTTTCTTT.